This paragraph reports one TCR beta chain. Its antigen is not known. Repertoires were generated with immunoSEQ multiplex PCR, while TCRdb's copy carries only in-frame clones and drops some. The sample records under 35,000 clones, around 89% being singletons. This specimen comes from a study of chemoradiotherapy in HPV16-positive cancers. V lost 0 bases to trimming and J lost 7 bases, with 13 bases between them. Germline V CDR1 and CDR2: MNHEY, SVGAGI. The CDR3 is 14 amino acids. Findings and limits, study-wide: Candidate HPV-specific clones and E7-related TCR motifs grew in tumor during treatment.

This material consisted of blood, taken from a patient who underwent chemoradiotherapy. The chain employs TRBV6-5 and TRBJ2-7; D possibly corresponds to TRBD1 (5 bases). The receptor comes from a human donor with HPV-associated anogenital cancer. The CDR3 reads CASSYSARASEQYF. In DNA, the CDR3 is TGTGCCAGCAGTTACTCGGCCAGGGCTTCGGAGCAGTACTTC.